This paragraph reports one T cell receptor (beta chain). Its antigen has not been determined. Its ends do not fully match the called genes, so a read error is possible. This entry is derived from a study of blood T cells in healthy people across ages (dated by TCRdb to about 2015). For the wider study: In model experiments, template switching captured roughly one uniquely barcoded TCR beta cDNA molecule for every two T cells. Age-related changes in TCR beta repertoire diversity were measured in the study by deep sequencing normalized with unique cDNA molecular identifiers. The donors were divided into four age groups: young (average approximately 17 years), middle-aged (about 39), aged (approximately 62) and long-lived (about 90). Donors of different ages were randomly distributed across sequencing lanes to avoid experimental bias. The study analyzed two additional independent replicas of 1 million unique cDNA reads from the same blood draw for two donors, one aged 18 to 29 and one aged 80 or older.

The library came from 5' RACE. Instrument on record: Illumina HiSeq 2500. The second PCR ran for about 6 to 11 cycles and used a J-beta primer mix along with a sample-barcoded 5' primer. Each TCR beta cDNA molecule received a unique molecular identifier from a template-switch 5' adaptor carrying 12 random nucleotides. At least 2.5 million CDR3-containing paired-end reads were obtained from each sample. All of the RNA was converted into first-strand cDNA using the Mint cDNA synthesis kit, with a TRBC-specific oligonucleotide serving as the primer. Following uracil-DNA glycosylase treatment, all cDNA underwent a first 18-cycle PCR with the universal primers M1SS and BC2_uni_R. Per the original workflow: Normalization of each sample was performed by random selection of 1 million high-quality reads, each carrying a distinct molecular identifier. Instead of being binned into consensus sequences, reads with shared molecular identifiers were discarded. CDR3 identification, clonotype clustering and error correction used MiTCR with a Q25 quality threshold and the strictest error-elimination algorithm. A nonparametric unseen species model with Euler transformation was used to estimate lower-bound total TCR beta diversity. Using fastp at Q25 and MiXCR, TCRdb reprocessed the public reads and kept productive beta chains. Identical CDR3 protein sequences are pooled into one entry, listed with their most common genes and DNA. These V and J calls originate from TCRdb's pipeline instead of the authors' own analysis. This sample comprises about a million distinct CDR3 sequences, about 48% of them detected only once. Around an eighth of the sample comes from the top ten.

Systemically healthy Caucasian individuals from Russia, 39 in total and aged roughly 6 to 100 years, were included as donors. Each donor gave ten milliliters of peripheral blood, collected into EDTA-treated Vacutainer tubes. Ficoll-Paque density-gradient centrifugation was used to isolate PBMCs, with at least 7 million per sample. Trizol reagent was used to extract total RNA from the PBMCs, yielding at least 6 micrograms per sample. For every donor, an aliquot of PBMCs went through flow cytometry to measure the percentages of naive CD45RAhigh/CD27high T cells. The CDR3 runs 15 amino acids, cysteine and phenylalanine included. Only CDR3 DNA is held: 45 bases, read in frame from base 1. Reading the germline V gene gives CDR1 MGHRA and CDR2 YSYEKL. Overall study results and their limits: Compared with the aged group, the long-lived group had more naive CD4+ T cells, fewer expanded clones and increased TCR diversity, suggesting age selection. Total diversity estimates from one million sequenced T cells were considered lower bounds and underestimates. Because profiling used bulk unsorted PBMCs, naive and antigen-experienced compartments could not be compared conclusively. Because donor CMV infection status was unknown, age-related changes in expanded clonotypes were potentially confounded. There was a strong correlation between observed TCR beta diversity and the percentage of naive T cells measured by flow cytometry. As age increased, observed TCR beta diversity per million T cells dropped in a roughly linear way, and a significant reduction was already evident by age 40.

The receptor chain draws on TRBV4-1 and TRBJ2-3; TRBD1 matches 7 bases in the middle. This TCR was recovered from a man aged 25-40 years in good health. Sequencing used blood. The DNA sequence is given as TGCGCCAGCAGCCCGGTGGGACAGATCACAGATGCGCAGTATTTT. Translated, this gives CASSPVGQITDAQYF.